This TCR beta chain was identified in a study of CD4 T cells in relation to SARS-CoV-2 and coronaviruses. Whole-study context: Convalescent donors were aged roughly 20 to 75, with median about 40 years. Findings of the study overall: About 65% of donors had memory CD4+ clonotypes crossrecognizing SARS-CoV-2 and common cold coronavirus spike.

As concerns this clone: Antigen specificity is unknown.

Uncultured naive and memory CD4+ T cells supplied DNA for deep TCR-beta sequencing. The data were produced by immunoSEQ multiplex PCR, yet TCRdb's version contains in-frame clones alone and is incomplete. This sample yields 35,000 to 45,000 clones, of which around 89% are seen a single time; about a tenth belongs to the top ten. This clonotype was obtained from an adult with COVID-19. The sample comprised memory CD4+ T cells from PBMCs.

CDR3 nucleotide sequence: TGTGCCAGCAGCGTAGGGTTGATCACAGCAGAGCAGTACTTC. Protein: CASSVGLITAEQYF. The chain is built from TRBV9 and TRBJ2-7; no definite D call. V was clipped by 0 bases and J by 7 bases, with 14 bases between them. This CDR3 contains 14 residues. Germline V gene sequence: CDR1 SGDLS, CDR2 YYNGEE.